A few counts support the clone carrying this T cell receptor (beta chain). As yet, its antigen is unknown. Different DNA sequences within this sample yield the same CDR3. Method: immunoSEQ multiplex PCR; TCRdb's copy keeps in-frame clones and lacks some. The sample records roughly 22,000 clones, about 79% being singletons. This sample is part of a study of EBV T-cell therapy then PD-1 blockade in nasopharyngeal carcinoma. In germline, CDR1 is LGHNA, CDR2 YSLEER. This CDR3 has 14 residues. V lost 0 bases and J lost 4, with 10 bases in between. The treatment is: AdE1-LMPpoly-expanded autologous EBV-specific T-cell therapy followed by anti-PD-1 nivolumab.

The sequencing used CD8+ T cells from blood, collected at day -245 from a patient whose treatment included autologous EBV-specific T cells and nivolumab. This clonotype originated in a man in his forties or fifties with nasopharyngeal carcinoma. The chain carries TRBV4-3 and TRBJ2-7; D call uncertain. DNA for the CDR3: TGCGCCAGCAGCCAAGATAGAGTCCGGTACGAGCAGTACTTC. Translated: CASSQDRVRYEQYF.